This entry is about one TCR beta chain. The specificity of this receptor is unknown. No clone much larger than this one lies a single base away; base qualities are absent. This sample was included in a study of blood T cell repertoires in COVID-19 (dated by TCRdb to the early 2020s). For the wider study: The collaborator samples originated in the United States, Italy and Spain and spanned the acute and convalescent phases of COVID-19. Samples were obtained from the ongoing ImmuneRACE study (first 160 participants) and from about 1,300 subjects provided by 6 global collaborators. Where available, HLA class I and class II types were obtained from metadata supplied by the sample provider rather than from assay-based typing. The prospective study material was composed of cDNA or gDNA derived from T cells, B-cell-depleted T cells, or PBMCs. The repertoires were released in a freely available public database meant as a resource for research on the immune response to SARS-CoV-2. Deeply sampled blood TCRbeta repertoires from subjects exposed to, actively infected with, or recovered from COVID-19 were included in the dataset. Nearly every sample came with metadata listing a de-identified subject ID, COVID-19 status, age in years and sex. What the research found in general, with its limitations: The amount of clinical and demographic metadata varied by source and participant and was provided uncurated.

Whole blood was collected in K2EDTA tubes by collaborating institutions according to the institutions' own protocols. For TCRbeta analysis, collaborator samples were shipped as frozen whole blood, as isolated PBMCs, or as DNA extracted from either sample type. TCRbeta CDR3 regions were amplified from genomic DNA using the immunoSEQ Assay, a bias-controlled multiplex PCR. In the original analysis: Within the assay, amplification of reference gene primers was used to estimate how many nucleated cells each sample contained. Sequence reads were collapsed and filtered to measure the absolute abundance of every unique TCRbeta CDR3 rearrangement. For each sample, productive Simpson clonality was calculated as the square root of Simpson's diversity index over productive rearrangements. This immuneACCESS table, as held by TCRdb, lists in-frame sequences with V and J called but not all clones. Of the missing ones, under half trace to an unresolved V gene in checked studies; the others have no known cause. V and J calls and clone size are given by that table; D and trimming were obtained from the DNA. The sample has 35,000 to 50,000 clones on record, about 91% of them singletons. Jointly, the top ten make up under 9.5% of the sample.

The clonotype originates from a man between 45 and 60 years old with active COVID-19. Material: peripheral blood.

The DNA sequence reads TGTGCCAGCAGTATAAGGGGGCGCACGTACGAGCAGTACTTC. The encoded protein is CASSIRGRTYEQYF. The sequence links TRBV2 to TRBJ2-7, with 7 middle bases fitting TRBD1. The germline V gene sets CDR1 to SNHLY and CDR2 to FYNNEI. Here V drops 5 bases and J drops 4 bases, and the junction holds 8 bases not matched to any gene. The CDR3 measures 14 amino acids from cysteine to phenylalanine. Only CDR3 DNA is held: 42 bases, read in frame from base 1.